The 9 T cell receptor beta chains reported below all come from one sample, sequenced in a study of radiation and T cells in renal cell carcinoma. As to time point: blood 4 weeks post-SBRT, at nephrectomy. Treatment reported: 15 Gy SBRT to primary tumor, nephrectomy 4 weeks later. Repertoires were generated with immunoSEQ multiplex PCR, while TCRdb's copy carries only in-frame clones and drops some. The sample contains 25,000 to 40,000 clones, over 70% of which appear only once. This specimen consisted of blood, obtained from a patient whose treatment included radiotherapy and nephrectomy. These TCRs come from a man between 60 and 70 years old with renal cell carcinoma.

The chain carries TRBV7-2 and TRBJ1-1; a possible D gene is TRBD1 (5 bases). CDR1 is SGHTA and CDR2 is FQGNSA in the germline V gene. CDR3 length: 13 residues. V was pared by 5 bases and J by 7 bases, with 14 bases between. The CDR3 coding sequence is TGTGCCAGCAGCCCAGGGTTTTTCGGTGAAGCTTTCTTT. The encoded protein is CASSPGFFGEAFF.

The chain has TRBV7-3 and TRBJ2-3; 9 nucleotides match TRBD2. The V and J ends lost 1 base and 6 bases, in that order; junction bases with no gene match: 11. Germline-derived CDR1 and CDR2 are SGHTA and FQGTGA. CDR3 length: 17 amino acids. CDR3 loop: CASSLRGGRASLDTQYF. The CDR3 DNA reads as TGTGCCAGCAGCTTAAGAGGCGGGAGGGCCTCTTTGGATACGCAGTATTTT.

This CDR3 is CSAGLTQYF. DNA for the CDR3: TGCAGTGCGGGGTTAACGCAGTATTTT. This sequence joins TRBV20-1 and TRBJ2-3; the D is unclear. Germline CDR1 is DFQATT and CDR2 is SNEGSKA (reference sequence). Trimming left V 6 bases short and J 9 bases short, with 7 bases between. This CDR3 spans 9 amino acids.

This chain connects TRBV11-2 to TRBJ2-1; TRBD2 agrees at 13 bases. The CDR3 has 17 amino acids. With V trimmed by 1 base and J by 6 bases, 6 bases remained unmatched. Germline CDR1 SGHAT, CDR2 FQNNGV. The CDR3 DNA sequence: TGTGCCAGCAGCTTAGGGACTAGCGGGAGTTGGACCAATGAGCAGTTCTTC. Protein sequence: CASSLGTSGSWTNEQFF. Based on the CDR3 plus reference TRBV11-2 and TRBJ2-1, the full variable domain is EAGVAQSPRYKIIEKRQSVAFWCNPISGHATLYWYQQILGQGPKLLIQFQNNGVVDDSQLPKDRFSAERLKGVDSTLKIQPAKLEDSAVYLCASSLGTSGSWTNEQFFGPGTRLTVL.

This clone was found once. The chain recombines TRBV5-1 with TRBJ2-1; D is unresolved. The CDR3 has 16 residues. In germline, CDR1 is SGHRS, CDR2 YFSETQ. The V end was cut by 0 bases, the J end by 0 bases, with 10 bases between. The CDR3 DNA reads TGCGCCAGCAGCTTGGCCAAGGGTAGCTCCTACAATGAGCAGTTCTTC. It translates to CASSLAKGSSYNEQFF.

The gene calls are TRBV6-1 and TRBJ2-1; 7 bases map to TRBD2. Trimming cost V 6 bases and J 2 bases; bases outside gene matches: 16. The CDR3 spans 18 residues. Germline CDR1 reads MNHNS; CDR2 reads SASEGT. CDR3 loop: CASSEPRYSSGPYNEQFF. In DNA form, the CDR3 reads TGTGCCAGCAGCGAACCGCGATATTCTAGCGGCCCCTACAATGAGCAGTTCTTC.

This chain links TRBV2 with TRBJ2-3, with 10 bases lining up with TRBD2. The CDR3 is 15 residues long. V was pared by 4 bases and J by 5 bases, with 6 bases of the junction left unmatched. CDR1 SNHLY and CDR2 FYNNEI come from the germline V gene. CDR3 in DNA: TGTGCCAGCAGTGGTCTAGCGGGAGCGTTAGATACGCAGTATTTT. Protein product: CASSGLAGALDTQYF. The variable domain in full, with the rest retrieved from reference TRBV2 and TRBJ2-3, is EPEVTQTPSHQVTQMGQEVILRCVPISNHLYFYWYRQILGQKVEFLVSFYNNEISEKSEIFDDQFSVERPDGSNFTLKIRSTKLEDSAMYFCASSGLAGALDTQYFGPGTRLTVL.

The rearrangement links TRBV7-2 to TRBJ2-7; D tentatively reads TRBD1 or TRBD2 (5 bases each). This CDR3 is built from 14 residues. Germline CDR1 is SGHTA and CDR2 is FQGNSA. Deletions cut 8 bases from V and 5 bases from J, with 19 bases between. The CDR3 protein is CASVGELRHDEQYF. The CDR3 bases are TGTGCCAGCGTGGGGGAACTCCGCCACGACGAGCAGTACTTC.

The chain recombines TRBV19 with TRBJ2-2, with 7 bases aligning to TRBD1. Germline trimming cut 0 bases from V and 0 bases from J; bases unmatched to any gene: 10. Germline V gene lookup returns CDR1 LNHDA and CDR2 SQIVND (reference sequence). The CDR3 has 19 residues. CDR3 region: CASSIDVGWTGANTGELFF. The CDR3 DNA reads TGTGCCAGTAGTATAGATGTCGGGTGGACAGGAGCGAACACCGGGGAGCTGTTTTTT.